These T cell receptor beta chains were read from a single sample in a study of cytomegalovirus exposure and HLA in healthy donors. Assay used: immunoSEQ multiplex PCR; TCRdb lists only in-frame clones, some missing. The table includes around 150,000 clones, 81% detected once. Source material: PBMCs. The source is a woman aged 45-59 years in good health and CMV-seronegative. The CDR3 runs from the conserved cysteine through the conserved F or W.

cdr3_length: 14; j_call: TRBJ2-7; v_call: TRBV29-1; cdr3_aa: CSAQQGMDTYEQYF
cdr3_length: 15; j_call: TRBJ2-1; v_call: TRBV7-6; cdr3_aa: CASSLRSGIVNEQFF
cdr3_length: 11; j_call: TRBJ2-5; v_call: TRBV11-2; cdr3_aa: CASSYRETQYF
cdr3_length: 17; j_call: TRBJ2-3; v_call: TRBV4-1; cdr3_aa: CASSQSGQGPPRVTQYF
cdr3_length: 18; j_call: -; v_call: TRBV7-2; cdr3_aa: CASSSRRTGTSGQETQYF
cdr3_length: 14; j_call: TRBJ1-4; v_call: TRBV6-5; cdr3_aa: CASSWGAYNEKLFF
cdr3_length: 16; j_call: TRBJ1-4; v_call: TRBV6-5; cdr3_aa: CASSYSRAGDGEKLFF
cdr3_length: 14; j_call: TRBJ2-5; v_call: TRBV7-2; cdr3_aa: CASSLDRVVETQYF
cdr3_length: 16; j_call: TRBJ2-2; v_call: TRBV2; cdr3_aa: CASSLPGQGKSGELFF
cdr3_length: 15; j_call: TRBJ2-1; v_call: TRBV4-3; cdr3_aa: CASSQDPAGVPEQFF
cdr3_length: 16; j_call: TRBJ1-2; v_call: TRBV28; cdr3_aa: CASSKGVGQGNYGYTF